This T cell receptor beta chain was retrieved from a study of T cell changes during pregnancy in multiple sclerosis. V shed 5 bases, J shed 1 base, and the junction held 3 bases outside the gene matches. The CDR3 totals 14 residues. The V gene's germline CDR1 is LNHDA and CDR2 SQIVND (reference sequence). The assay was immunoSEQ multiplex PCR, and TCRdb's table has in-frame clones only and misses some. The sample carries about 69,000 clones, approximately 92% recorded once. The sample was peripheral blood, taken in the third trimester of pregnancy. This clonotype was obtained from a female donor in good health, enrolled as a control in a pregnancy study. This chain uses TRBV19 with TRBJ2-3, with 7 bases aligning to TRBD2. The CDR3 bases are TGTGCCAGTAGTTGGGGACTACGCACAGATACGCAGTATTTT. Translation: CASSWGLRTDTQYF. Together with reference TRBV19 and TRBJ2-3, the CDR3 gives the full variable domain: DGGITQSPKYLFRKEGQNVTLSCEQNLNHDAMYWYRQDPGQGLRLIYYSQIVNDFQKGDIAEGYSVSREKKESFPLTVTSAQKNPTAFYLCASSWGLRTDTQYFGPGTRLTVL.